The 29 T cell receptor beta chains below come from one sample, sequenced in a study of cytomegalovirus exposure and HLA in healthy donors. The PCR employed 60 Vbeta primers together with 13 Jbeta primers. Generated by immunoSEQ multiplex PCR, the TCRdb table keeps only in-frame clones and is missing some. This sample carries approximately 100,000 clones, more than 65% of them seen once, and the ten largest clones take under 7.5%. The sample consisted of PBMCs. These TCRs come from a woman aged 45 to 65 in good health and CMV-seropositive.

The chain recombines TRBV14 with TRBJ1-6; D is undetermined. The CDR3 extends over 13 amino acids. Trimming left V 0 bases short and J 10 bases short, with 7 bases between. The germline gives CDR1 SGHDN, CDR2 FVKESK. CDR3: CASSQDLGSPLHF. The DNA of the CDR3 is TGTGCCAGCAGCCAAGATTTGGGCTCACCCCTCCACTTT.

The chain carries TRBV2 and TRBJ1-5; D remains unclear. Trimming pared 7 bases from V and 3 bases from J, leaving 7 bases between. Germline loops: CDR1 SNHLY, CDR2 FYNNEI. This CDR3 has 12 residues. In nucleotides, the CDR3 is TGTGCCAGCAAACAGCTCAATCAGCCCCAGCATTTT. As protein: CASKQLNQPQHF.

This clone occurred a few times. The V call is TRBV18, the J call TRBJ2-1, with 14 bases matching TRBD2. Germline values: CDR1 KGHSH, CDR2 LQKENI. V shed 3 bases and J 2 bases; nucleotides not matched to a gene: 9. CDR3 length: 19 residues. DNA for the CDR3: TGTGCCAGCTCACCCTCGGGACTAGCGGGGGCCGTAGCCTACAATGAGCAGTTCTTC. The encoded protein is CASSPSGLAGAVAYNEQFF.

This clone was detected only a few times. The gene calls are TRBV6-6 and TRBJ1-3, with 7 bases lining up with TRBD1. V lost 0 bases and J lost 7; bases outside the gene matches: 3. The CDR3 has 14 residues. The germline V gene has CDR1 MNHNY and CDR2 SVGAGI (reference sequence). The CDR3 here is CASSYSVGGNTIYF. The CDR3 nucleotides read TGTGCCAGCAGTTACTCGGTAGGGGGCAACACCATATATTTT.

The chain uses TRBV28 and TRBJ2-7, with D perhaps matching TRBD2 (6 bases). CDR3 size: 14 residues. Germline CDR1 is MDHEN and CDR2 is SYDVKM. Trimming removed 5 bases from V and 2 bases from J, with 13 bases in between. CDR3 protein: CASSRAGLPYEQYF. As DNA, the CDR3 is TGTGCCAGCAGTCGGGCGGGGCTCCCCTACGAGCAGTACTTC.

V gene TRBV6-5 combines with J gene TRBJ1-4; D is ambiguous. V was clipped by 1 base and J by 5 bases, with 11 bases between them. Germline values: CDR1 MNHEY, CDR2 SVGAGI. The CDR3 sequence is 15 residues long. The CDR3 sequence: CASSYLAGPNEKLFF. CDR3 DNA: TGTGCCAGCAGTTACTTGGCGGGCCCGAATGAAAAACTGTTTTTT.

The chain is built from TRBV5-4 and TRBJ1-2, with D tentatively TRBD1 (6 bases). The V gene lost 4 bases and the J gene lost 6 bases, with 16 bases spanning the gap. Germline assignment: CDR1 SGHNT and CDR2 YYREEE (reference sequence). The CDR3 runs 14 residues. CDR3: CASSGPRGPDGYTF. The CDR3 nucleotides are TGTGCCAGCAGCGGACCCAGGGGTCCGGATGGCTACACCTTC. Looking up the rest from reference TRBV5-4 and TRBJ1-2 gives the full variable domain: ETGVTQSPTHLIKTRGQQVTLRCSSQSGHNTVSWYQQALGQGPQFIFQYYREEENGRGNFPPRFSGLQFPNYSSELNVNALELDDSALYLCASSGPRGPDGYTFGSGTRLTVV.

Comment on this clone: The junction and the germline gene differ at one end; a read error may be behind it. This chain connects TRBV7-7 to TRBJ2-1, with TRBD1 identical over 8 bases. CDR1 and CDR2 from the germline V gene are SSHAT and FNYEAQ (reference sequence). The CDR3 length is 15 residues. As DNA, the CDR3 is TGTGCTAGCAGCTTGGGACAGGCGTCAAACAATGAGCAGTTCTTC. It encodes CASSLGQASNNEQFF.

The chain combines TRBV15 with TRBJ1-1, with D possibly TRBD1 on 5 matching bases. Germline V gene lookup returns CDR1 LNHNV and CDR2 YYDKDF (reference sequence). The CDR3 runs 15 residues. The V end was cut by 5 bases, the J end by 3 bases, with 16 bases between. CDR3 sequence (DNA): TGTGCCACCAGCGGAAGGGGTGTAGGGGACACTGAAGCTTTCTTT. It yields the protein CATSGRGVGDTEAFF.

The chain combines TRBV28 with TRBJ2-3, with TRBD2 matching 9 bases. V shed 6 bases and J 4 bases; nucleotides not matched to a gene: 8. The V gene's germline CDR1 is MDHEN and CDR2 SYDVKM. The CDR3 totals 15 residues. The CDR3 DNA reads as TGTGCCAGCAGCTCGAGCGGGGGGAGGTCAGATACGCAGTATTTT. This encodes CASSSSGGRSDTQYF.

The chain uses TRBV7-3 and TRBJ2-6; D perhaps matches TRBD1 (5 bases). The V end was cut by 4 bases, the J end by 2 bases, with 9 bases between. The germline gives CDR1 SGHTA, CDR2 FQGTGA. This CDR3 is built from 15 residues. DNA for the CDR3: TGTGCCAGCAGCTCAGACAGTACTGGGGCCAACGTCCTGACTTTC. It translates to CASSSDSTGANVLTF.

V is TRBV5-6 and J is TRBJ1-1; TRBD1 agrees at 8 bases. V lost 3 bases to trimming and J lost 0 bases; unmatched junction nucleotides: 4. Looked up from germline, CDR1 is SGHDT and CDR2 is YYEEEE. The CDR3 has 15 residues. DNA of the CDR3: TGTGCCAGCAGCTCGCCGACAGGGGTGAACACTGAAGCTTTCTTT. Encoded protein: CASSSPTGVNTEAFF.

The V call is TRBV27, the J call TRBJ2-5; possible D gene TRBD1, 6 bases. V shed 4 bases and J shed 2 bases, with 11 bases lying between them. Germline V lookup: CDR1 MNHEY, CDR2 SMNVEV (reference sequence). CDR3 length: 14 amino acids. CDR3 amino acids: CASSWLGQQETQYF. The DNA for the CDR3 is TGTGCCAGCAGTTGGCTCGGACAGCAAGAGACCCAGTACTTC.

V and J are TRBV7-3 and TRBJ2-3; 14 bases are a match to TRBD2. The V gene end was trimmed by 4 bases and the J gene end by 6 bases; junction bases not matched to a gene: 6. The CDR3 covers 16 residues. CDR1 is SGHTA, CDR2 FQGTGA, per germline. CDR3 amino acids: CASSSTSGGGSDTQYF. The CDR3 DNA reads TGTGCCAGCAGCTCGACTAGCGGGGGGGGTAGCGATACGCAGTATTTT.

This clone was seen a handful of times. This chain joins TRBV5-8 and TRBJ1-2, with 10 bases fitting TRBD1. The CDR3 extends over 14 amino acids. V was clipped by 4 bases and J by 4 bases; unmatched bases: 4. Germline V gives CDR1 SGHTS, CDR2 YDEGEE. The CDR3 sequence: CASSKRTGGYGYTF. The CDR3 region has the DNA TGTGCCAGCAGCAAACGGACAGGGGGCTATGGCTACACCTTC.

This rearrangement joins TRBV13 to TRBJ2-1; D perhaps matches TRBD1 (6 bases). CDR1 is PRHDT, CDR2 FYEKMQ, per germline (reference sequence). V was clipped by 5 bases and J by 3 bases, with 20 bases between them. This CDR3 is 17 amino acids long. The CDR3 spells CASSPSNLGALYNEQFF. The CDR3, as DNA: TGTGCCAGCAGCCCCTCTAATTTGGGGGCTCTCTACAATGAGCAGTTCTTC.

CDR3 sequence reads: CASSLAPASSGNTIYF. Written as DNA, the CDR3 is TGTGCCAGCAGCTTAGCCCCCGCGAGCTCTGGAAACACCATATATTTT. J is TRBJ1-3 and V is TRBV7-2; the D is unclear. The ends were cut back, 0 bases at V and 0 bases at J, with 9 bases in the middle. The germline CDR1 and CDR2 sequences are SGHTA and FQGNSA. This CDR3 has 16 amino acids. The full variable domain, rest sourced from reference TRBV7-2 and TRBJ1-3, is GAGVSQSPSNKVTEKGKDVELRCDPISGHTALYWYRQSLGQGLEFLIYFQGNSAPDKSGLPSDRFSAERTGGSVSTLTIQRTQQEDSAVYLCASSLAPASSGNTIYFGEGSWLTVV.

Worth noting for this clone: This CDR3 is missing its conserved last phenylalanine or tryptophan, likely due to a read error. The chain uses TRBV19 and TRBJ1-2; 9 bases are a match to TRBD1. V dropped 9 bases and J dropped 0; count of bases not matched to a gene: 8. The V gene's germline CDR1 is LNHDA and CDR2 SQIVND (reference sequence). The CDR3 consists of 15 residues. CDR3 DNA sequence: TGTGCCAGCATCGGGGGGGACAGGGCTAACTATGGCTACACCTCC. Protein product: CASIGGDRANYGYTS.

The chain has TRBV7-9 and TRBJ2-2; 9 bases fit TRBD1. Germline V gene sequence: CDR1 SEHNR, CDR2 FQNEAQ (reference sequence). The CDR3 contains 15 residues. V shed 5 bases, J shed 1 base, and the junction held 2 bases outside the gene matches. In DNA form, the CDR3 reads TGTGCCAGCAGCCCGGGACAGGGGAACACCGGGGAGCTGTTTTTT. Protein sequence: CASSPGQGNTGELFF.

V gene TRBV2 combines with J gene TRBJ2-2, with D unclear. The CDR3 is made up of 13 amino acids. The V and J ends lost 2 bases and 6 bases respectively, with 7 bases between them. In germline, CDR1 is SNHLY, CDR2 FYNNEI. The CDR3 spells CASSELLAGELFF. The DNA of the CDR3 is TGTGCCAGCAGTGAACTCCTCGCCGGGGAGCTGTTTTTT.

In DNA form, the CDR3 reads TGTGCCAGTAGTATGTACAGGGGCCCGTATGGCTACACCTTC. Translating gives CASSMYRGPYGYTF. The rearrangement uses TRBV19 and TRBJ1-2; 7 positions match TRBD1. With 3 bases clipped from V and 5 bases from J, the junction kept 6 bases outside the gene matches. This CDR3 contains 14 residues. Germline values: CDR1 LNHDA, CDR2 SQIVND (reference sequence).

This sequence joins TRBV9 and TRBJ2-1, with D possibly matching TRBD2 (7 bases). Germline CDR1 and CDR2: SGDLS and YYNGEE. This CDR3 has 16 residues. V shed 4 bases and J shed 5 bases, with 19 bases lying between them. This CDR3 reads CASSPPPGGNDNEQFF. DNA for the CDR3: TGTGCCAGCAGCCCCCCGCCGGGGGGCAACGACAATGAGCAGTTCTTC.

This clone appeared many times. The V call is TRBV5-4, the J call TRBJ2-1; 8 nucleotides agree with TRBD2. The J segment lost 3 bases and the V segment lost 4 bases, leaving 6 bases of the junction unmatched. CDR3 length: 15 residues. Germline V gene sequence: CDR1 SGHNT, CDR2 YYREEE (reference sequence). CDR3: CASSEGLGIYNEQFF. CDR3 in DNA: TGTGCCAGCAGCGAGGGACTAGGGATCTACAATGAGCAGTTCTTC. Full variable domain (remainder filled in from reference TRBV5-4 and TRBJ2-1): ETGVTQSPTHLIKTRGQQVTLRCSSQSGHNTVSWYQQALGQGPQFIFQYYREEENGRGNFPPRFSGLQFPNYSSELNVNALELDDSALYLCASSEGLGIYNEQFFGPGTRLTVL.

The V call is TRBV4-1, the J call TRBJ1-3, with D perhaps matching TRBD1 (5 bases). The CDR3 spans 15 residues. The germline V gene has CDR1 MGHRA and CDR2 YSYEKL. V lost 3 bases and J 1 base, leaving 10 bases between the germline ends. CDR3 nucleotides: TGCGCCAGCAGCCAGGACCGGGGGTCTGGAAACACCATATATTTT. This codes for CASSQDRGSGNTIYF.

V gene TRBV4-3 combines with J gene TRBJ2-7; D remains ambiguous. This CDR3 has 13 amino acids. The V and J ends lost 0 bases and 9 bases respectively, with 12 bases between them. CDR1 and CDR2 (germline): LGHNA, YSLEER. CDR3 bases: TGCGCCAGCAGCCAAGATCGGAGAGTAGGGCAGTACTTC. Its protein product is CASSQDRRVGQYF.

This rearrangement joins TRBV5-1 to TRBJ1-1; TRBD1 is a possible D gene (6 bases). The CDR3 has 14 amino acids. The ends were cut back, 5 bases at V and 4 bases at J, with 15 bases in the middle. Germline CDR1 SGHRS, CDR2 YFSETQ. The CDR3 sequence is CASRFGQQSTEAFF. The CDR3 bases are TGCGCCAGCAGATTCGGACAGCAGAGCACTGAAGCTTTCTTT. The full variable domain, with the rest looked up from reference TRBV5-1 and TRBJ1-1, is KAGVTQTPRYLIKTRGQQVTLSCSPISGHRSVSWYQQTPGQGLQFLFEYFSETQRNKGNFPGRFSGRQFSNSRSEMNVSTLELGDSALYLCASRFGQQSTEAFFGQGTRLTVV.

This sequence joins TRBV9 and TRBJ1-2; D is unclear. CDR3 length equals 14 residues. V lost 4 bases and J lost 4, with 14 bases in between. Germline CDR1 SGDLS, CDR2 YYNGEE. In nucleotides, the CDR3 is TGTGCCAGCAGCCCAACGGTAGGGAGCTATGGCTACACCTTC. This gives the protein CASSPTVGSYGYTF.

V gene TRBV9 combines with J gene TRBJ2-3; 7 bases map to TRBD1. With 0 bases clipped from V and 6 bases from J, the junction kept 10 bases outside the gene matches. This CDR3 has 16 amino acids. Germline CDR1 reads SGDLS; CDR2 reads YYNGEE. This CDR3 reads CASSVEGALWRDTQYF. CDR3 in DNA: TGTGCCAGCAGCGTAGAGGGGGCCCTTTGGAGGGATACGCAGTATTTT.

The chain joins TRBV7-7 to TRBJ2-2, with 9 nucleotides matching TRBD1. The J segment lost 5 bases and the V segment lost 5 bases, leaving 3 bases of the junction unmatched. CDR1 and CDR2 (germline): SSHAT, FNYEAQ (reference sequence). The CDR3 has 14 residues. CDR3 region: CASSPGQGTGELFF. Here the CDR3 DNA reads TGTGCCAGCAGCCCTGGACAGGGGACCGGGGAGCTGTTTTTT.